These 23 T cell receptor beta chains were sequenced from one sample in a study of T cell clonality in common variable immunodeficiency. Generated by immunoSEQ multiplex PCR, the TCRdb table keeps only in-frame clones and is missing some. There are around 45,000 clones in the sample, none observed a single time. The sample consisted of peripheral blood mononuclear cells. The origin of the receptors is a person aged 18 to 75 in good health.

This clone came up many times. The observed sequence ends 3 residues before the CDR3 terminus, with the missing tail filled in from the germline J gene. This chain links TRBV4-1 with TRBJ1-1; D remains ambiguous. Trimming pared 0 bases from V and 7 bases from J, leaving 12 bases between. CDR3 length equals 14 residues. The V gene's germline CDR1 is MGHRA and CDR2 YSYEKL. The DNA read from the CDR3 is TGCGCCAGCAGCCAAGATGGGCAGGCCTTTGAA. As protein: CASSQDGQAFE. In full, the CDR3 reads CASSQDGQAFEAFF.

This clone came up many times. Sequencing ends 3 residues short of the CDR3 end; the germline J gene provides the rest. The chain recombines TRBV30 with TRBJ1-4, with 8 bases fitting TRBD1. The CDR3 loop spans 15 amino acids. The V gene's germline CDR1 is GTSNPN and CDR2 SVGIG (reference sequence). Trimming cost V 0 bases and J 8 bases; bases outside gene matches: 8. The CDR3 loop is CAWSVTTGVREKLFF. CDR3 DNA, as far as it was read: TGTGCCTGGAGTGTAACGACAGGGGTTAGGGAAAAA.

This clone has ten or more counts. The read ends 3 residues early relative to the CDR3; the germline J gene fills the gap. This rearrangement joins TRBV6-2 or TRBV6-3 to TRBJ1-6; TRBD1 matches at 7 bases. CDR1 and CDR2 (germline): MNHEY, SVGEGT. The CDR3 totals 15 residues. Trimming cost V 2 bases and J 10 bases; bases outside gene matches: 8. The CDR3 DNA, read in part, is TGTGCCAGCAGTTACGGGGGCAGGGGGAGCTCACCC. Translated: CASSYGGRGSSP. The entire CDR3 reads CASSYGGRGSSPLHF.

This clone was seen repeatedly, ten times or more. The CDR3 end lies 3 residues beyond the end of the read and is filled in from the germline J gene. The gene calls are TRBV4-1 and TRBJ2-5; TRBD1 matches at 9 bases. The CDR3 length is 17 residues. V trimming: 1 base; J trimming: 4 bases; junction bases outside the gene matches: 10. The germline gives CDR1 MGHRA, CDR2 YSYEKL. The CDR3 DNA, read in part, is TGCGCCAGCAGCCAAGGACATGGGGGACAGGGAAGAGAGACC. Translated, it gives CASSQGHGGQGRET. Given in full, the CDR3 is CASSQGHGGQGRETQYF.

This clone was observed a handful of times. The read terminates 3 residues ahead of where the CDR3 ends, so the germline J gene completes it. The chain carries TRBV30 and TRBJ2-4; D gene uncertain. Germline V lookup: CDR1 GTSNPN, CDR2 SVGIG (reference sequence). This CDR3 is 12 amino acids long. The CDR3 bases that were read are TGTGCCTGGAGTGTTCACCGCTATGGT. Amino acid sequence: CAWSVHRYG. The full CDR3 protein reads CAWSVHRYGQYF.

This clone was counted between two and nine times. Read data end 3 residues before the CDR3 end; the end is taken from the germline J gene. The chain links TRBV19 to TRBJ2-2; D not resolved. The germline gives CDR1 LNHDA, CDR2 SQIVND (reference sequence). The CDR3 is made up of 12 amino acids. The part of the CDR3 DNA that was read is TGTGCCAGTATGGGCCACAATTCACCG. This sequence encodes CASMGHNSP. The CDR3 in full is CASMGHNSPLFF.

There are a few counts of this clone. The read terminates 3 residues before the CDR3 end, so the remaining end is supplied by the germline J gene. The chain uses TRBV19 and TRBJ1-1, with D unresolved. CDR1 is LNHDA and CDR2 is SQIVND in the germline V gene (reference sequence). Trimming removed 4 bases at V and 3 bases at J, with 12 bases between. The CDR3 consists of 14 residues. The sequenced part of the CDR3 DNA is TGTGCCAGTAGTACCCCCTCGGTCGACACTGAA. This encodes CASSTPSVDTE. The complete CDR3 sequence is CASSTPSVDTEAFF.

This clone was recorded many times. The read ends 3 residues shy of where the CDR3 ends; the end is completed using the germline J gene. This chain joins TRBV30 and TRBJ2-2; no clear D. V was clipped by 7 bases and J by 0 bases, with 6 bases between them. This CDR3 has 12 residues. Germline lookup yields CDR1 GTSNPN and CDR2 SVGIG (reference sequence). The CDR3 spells CAYLANTGELFF. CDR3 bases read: TGTGCCTATCTAGCGAACACCGGGGAG.

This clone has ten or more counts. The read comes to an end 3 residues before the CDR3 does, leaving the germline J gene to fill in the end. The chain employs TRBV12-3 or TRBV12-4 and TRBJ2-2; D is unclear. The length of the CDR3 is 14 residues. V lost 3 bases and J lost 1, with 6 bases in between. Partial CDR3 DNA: TGTGCCAGCAGTTTCCTTTTGAACACCGGGGAG. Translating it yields CASSFLLNTGE. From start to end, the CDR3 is CASSFLLNTGELFF.

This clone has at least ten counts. The covered CDR3 bases are TGCAGTGCTAAGTCTTTTACAGGGGACGAAAAA. It is translated as CSAKSFTGDEK. The whole CDR3 is CSAKSFTGDEKLFF. The chain is built from TRBV20-1 and TRBJ1-4; 7 bases are shared with TRBD1. The missing CDR3 end, 3 residues past where the read stops, is filled in from the germline J gene. The CDR3 is made up of 14 amino acids. V shed 4 bases and J 8 bases; nucleotides not matched to a gene: 10. Germline CDR1 DFQATT, CDR2 SNEGSKA (reference sequence).

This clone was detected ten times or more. The CDR3 sequence: CASSRLTENTGELFF. Incomplete CDR3 DNA: TGTGCCAGCAGCCGACTGACAGAGAACACCGGGGAG. The chain combines TRBV7-8 with TRBJ2-2; D might be TRBD1 (5 bases). The read finishes 3 residues shy of the CDR3 end, and the germline J gene is used to complete it. Germline V CDR1 and CDR2: SGHVS, FQNEAQ. Trimming cost V 5 bases and J 1 base, with 11 bases left between them. The CDR3 consists of 15 residues.

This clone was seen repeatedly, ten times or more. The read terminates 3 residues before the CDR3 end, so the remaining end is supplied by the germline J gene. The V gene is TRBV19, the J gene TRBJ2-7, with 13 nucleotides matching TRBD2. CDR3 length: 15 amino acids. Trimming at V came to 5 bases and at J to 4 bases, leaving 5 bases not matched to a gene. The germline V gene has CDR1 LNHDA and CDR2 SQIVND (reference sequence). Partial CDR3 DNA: TGTGCCAGTAGTGCGACTAGCGGGGGGCTGTACGAG. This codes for CASSATSGGLYE. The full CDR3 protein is CASSATSGGLYEQYF.

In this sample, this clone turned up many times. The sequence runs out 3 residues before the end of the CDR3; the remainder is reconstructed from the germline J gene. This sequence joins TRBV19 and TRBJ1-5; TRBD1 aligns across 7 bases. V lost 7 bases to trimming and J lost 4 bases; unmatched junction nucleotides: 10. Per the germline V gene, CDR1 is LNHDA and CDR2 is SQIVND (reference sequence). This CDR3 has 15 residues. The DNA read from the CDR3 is TGTGCCAGTACCCCGAGGGGGCCATGGAATCAGCCC. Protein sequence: CASTPRGPWNQP. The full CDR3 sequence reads CASTPRGPWNQPQHF.

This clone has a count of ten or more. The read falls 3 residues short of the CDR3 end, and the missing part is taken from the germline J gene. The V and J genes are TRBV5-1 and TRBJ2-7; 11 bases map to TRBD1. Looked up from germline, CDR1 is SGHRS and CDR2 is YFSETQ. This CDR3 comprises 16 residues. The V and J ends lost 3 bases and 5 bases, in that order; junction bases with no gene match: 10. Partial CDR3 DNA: TGCGCCAGCAGCTCAAGGACAGGGGGCGAAGGAGACGAG. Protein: CASSSRTGGEGDE. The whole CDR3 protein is CASSSRTGGEGDEQYF.

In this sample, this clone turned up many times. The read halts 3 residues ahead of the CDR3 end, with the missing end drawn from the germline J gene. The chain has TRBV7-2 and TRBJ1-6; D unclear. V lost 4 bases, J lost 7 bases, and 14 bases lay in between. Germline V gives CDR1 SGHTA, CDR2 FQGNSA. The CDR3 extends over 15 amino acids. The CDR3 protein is CASSSAAGHNSPLHF. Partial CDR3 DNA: TGTGCCAGCAGCTCGGCCGCGGGTCACAATTCACCC.

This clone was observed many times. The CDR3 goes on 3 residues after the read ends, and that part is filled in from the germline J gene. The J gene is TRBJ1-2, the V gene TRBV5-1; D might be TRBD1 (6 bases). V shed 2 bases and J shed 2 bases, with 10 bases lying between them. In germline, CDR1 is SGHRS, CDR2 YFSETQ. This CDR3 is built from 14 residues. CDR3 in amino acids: CASSLGGANYGYTF. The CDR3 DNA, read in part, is TGCGCCAGCAGCTTAGGGGGGGCGAACTATGGC.

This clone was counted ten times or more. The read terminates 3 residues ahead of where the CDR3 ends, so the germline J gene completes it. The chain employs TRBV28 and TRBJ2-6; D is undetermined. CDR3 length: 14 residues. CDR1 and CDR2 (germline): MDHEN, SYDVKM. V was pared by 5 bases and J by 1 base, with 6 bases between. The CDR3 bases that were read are TGTGCCAGCAGTCCCCCGTCTGGGGCCAACGTC. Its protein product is CASSPPSGANV. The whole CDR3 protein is CASSPPSGANVLTF. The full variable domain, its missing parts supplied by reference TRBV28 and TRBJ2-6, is DVKVTQSSRYLVKRTGEKVFLECVQDMDHENMFWYRQDPGLGLRLIYFSYDVKMKEKGDIPEGYSVSREKKERFSLILESASTNQTSMYLCASSPPSGANVLTFGAGSRLTVL.

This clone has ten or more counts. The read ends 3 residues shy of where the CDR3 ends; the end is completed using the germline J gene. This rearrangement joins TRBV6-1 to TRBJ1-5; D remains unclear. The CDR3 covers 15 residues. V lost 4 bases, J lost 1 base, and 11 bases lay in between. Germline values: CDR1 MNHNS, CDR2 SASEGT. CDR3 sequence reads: CASSVPTDSNQPQHF. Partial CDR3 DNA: TGTGCCAGCAGTGTTCCGACTGACAGCAATCAGCCC.

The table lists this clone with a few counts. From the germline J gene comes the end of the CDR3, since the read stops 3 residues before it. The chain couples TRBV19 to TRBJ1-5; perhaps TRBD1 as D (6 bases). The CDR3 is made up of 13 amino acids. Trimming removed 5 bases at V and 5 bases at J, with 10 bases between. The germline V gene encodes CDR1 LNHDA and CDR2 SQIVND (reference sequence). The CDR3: CASSPGGYQPQHF. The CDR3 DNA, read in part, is TGTGCCAGTAGTCCGGGGGGCTATCAGCCC.

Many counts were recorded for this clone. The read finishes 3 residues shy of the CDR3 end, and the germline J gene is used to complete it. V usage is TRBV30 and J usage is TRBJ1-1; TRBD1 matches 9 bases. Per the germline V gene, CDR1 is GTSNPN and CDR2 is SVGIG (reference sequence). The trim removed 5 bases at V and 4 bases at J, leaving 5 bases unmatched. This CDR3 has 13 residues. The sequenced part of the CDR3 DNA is TGTGCCTGGGAGGGACAGGGTGCCACTGAA. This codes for CAWEGQGATE. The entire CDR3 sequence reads CAWEGQGATEAFF.

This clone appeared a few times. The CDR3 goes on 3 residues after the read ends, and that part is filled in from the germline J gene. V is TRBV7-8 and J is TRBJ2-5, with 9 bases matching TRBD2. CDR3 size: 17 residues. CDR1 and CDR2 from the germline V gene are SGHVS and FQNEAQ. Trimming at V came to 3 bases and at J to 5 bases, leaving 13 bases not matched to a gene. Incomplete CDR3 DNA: TGTGCCAGCAGCTTTGGAAGGGCGGGGGGGCCGTTTGAGACC. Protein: CASSFGRAGGPFET. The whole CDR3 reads CASSFGRAGGPFETQYF.

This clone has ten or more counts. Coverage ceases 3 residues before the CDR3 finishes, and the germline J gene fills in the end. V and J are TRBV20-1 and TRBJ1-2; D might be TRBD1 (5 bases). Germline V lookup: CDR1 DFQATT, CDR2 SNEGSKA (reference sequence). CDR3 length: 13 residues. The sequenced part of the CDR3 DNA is TGCAGTGCTAGATCCCAGGCGGCAGGGGGC. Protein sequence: CSARSQAAGG. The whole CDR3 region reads CSARSQAAGGYTF.

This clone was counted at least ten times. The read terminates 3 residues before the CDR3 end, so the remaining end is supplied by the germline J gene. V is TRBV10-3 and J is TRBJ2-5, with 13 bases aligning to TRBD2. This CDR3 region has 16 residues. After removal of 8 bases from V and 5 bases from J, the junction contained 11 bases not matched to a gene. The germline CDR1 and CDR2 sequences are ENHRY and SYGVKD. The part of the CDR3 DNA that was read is TGTGCCATCCGCAGGGGACTAGCGGGGAAGGAGGAGACC. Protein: CAIRRGLAGKEET. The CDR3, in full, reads CAIRRGLAGKEETQYF.